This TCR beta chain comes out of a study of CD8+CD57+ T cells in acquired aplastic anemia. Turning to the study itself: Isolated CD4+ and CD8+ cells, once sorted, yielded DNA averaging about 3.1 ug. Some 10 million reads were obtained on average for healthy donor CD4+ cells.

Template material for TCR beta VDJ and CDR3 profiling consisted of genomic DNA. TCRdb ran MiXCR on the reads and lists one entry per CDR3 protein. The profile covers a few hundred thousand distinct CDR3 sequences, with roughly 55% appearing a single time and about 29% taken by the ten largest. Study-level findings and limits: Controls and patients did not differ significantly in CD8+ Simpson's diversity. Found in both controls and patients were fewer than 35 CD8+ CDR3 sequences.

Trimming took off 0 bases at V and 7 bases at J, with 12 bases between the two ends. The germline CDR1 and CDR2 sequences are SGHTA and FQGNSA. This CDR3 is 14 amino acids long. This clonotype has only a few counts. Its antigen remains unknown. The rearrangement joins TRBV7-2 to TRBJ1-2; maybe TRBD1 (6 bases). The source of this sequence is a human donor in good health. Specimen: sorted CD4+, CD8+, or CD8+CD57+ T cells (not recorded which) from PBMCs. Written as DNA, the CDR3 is TGTGCCAGCAGCTTAGCAGGACAGTCCGTTGGCTACACCTTC. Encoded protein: CASSLAGQSVGYTF.